The rows below give T cell receptor beta chains drawn from one sample of a study of blood T cell repertoires in COVID-19. Clones were sequenced by immunoSEQ multiplex PCR, and TCRdb holds only the in-frame ones, with some missing. The table lists 200,000 to 300,000 clones, roughly 81% of them singletons. The specimen sequenced was peripheral blood. The receptors come from a man in his fifties or sixties with acute or convalescent COVID-19. CDR3s include the opening cysteine and the closing phenylalanine or tryptophan. Each record gives: clone size, J gene, V gene, D gene, CDR3 DNA, CDR3 protein. D genes are given only for firm matches. Size tells how often a clone was seen (once, few, many) or the class of an expanded clone, and some rows leave it out.

-,TRBJ2-7,TRBV7-2,TRBD2,TGTGCCAGCAGCTGGACTAGCGGGGGACCCTACGAGCAGTACTTC,CASSWTSGGPYEQYF
once,TRBJ1-1,TRBV20-1,-,TGCAGTGCTAGTCACGGGGGGCCCACTGAAGCTTTCTTT,CSASHGGPTEAFF
-,TRBJ2-1,TRBV6-5,TRBD1,TGTGCCACCCGACAGGGGTGGAATGAGCAGTTCTTC,CATRQGWNEQFF
once,TRBJ1-5,TRBV27,-,TGTGCCAGCAGTTTATCCGGGAATCAGCCCCAGCATTTT,CASSLSGNQPQHF
-,TRBJ1-1,TRBV2,-,TGTGCCAGCAGGAGCTCCGGGAGGAGGACTGAAGCTTTCTTT,CASRSSGRRTEAFF
-,TRBJ1-3,TRBV30,-,TGTGCCTGGATTCCCCAGGGAGGAAACACCATATATTTT,CAWIPQGGNTIYF
-,TRBJ1-2,TRBV6-5,TRBD1,TGTGCCAGCAGTTGGGACAGCAGGCCCACTAACTATGGCTACACCTTC,CASSWDSRPTNYGYTF
-,TRBJ2-2,TRBV11-3,-,TGTGCCAGCAGCCAAACTCCCGCGAACACCGGGGAGCTGTTTTTT,CASSQTPANTGELFF
-,TRBJ2-1,TRBV27,-,TGTGCCAGCAGTTTCGGCAGGGTGGGGAATGAGCAGTTCTTC,CASSFGRVGNEQFF
-,TRBJ2-3,TRBV6-5,TRBD2,TGTGCCAGCAGTTACCGACTAGCGGCGCCCACAGATACGCAGTATTTT,CASSYRLAAPTDTQYF
-,TRBJ1-2,TRBV29-1,TRBD1,TGCAGCGTGGGACAGGAGGATGGCTACACCTTC,CSVGQEDGYTF
-,TRBJ1-2,TRBV7-9,TRBD1,TGTGCCAGCAGCCGTATGACAGGGGGCAACTATGGCTACACCTTC,CASSRMTGGNYGYTF
-,TRBJ1-2,TRBV9,TRBD1,TGTGCCAGCAGCCCTGCGGGCTATCAACGACTTGGACAGGATGGCTACACCTTC,CASSPAGYQRLGQDGYTF
-,TRBJ2-2,TRBV11-2,-,TGTGCCAGCAGCCAACAGGGCATGAACACCGGGGAGCTGTTTTTT,CASSQQGMNTGELFF
few,TRBJ2-7,TRBV10-3,TRBD1,TGTGCCATCAGGGGGGGACAGGGGGCCACCTACGAGCAGTACTTC,CAIRGGQGATYEQYF
-,TRBJ1-5,TRBV13,-,TGTGCCAGCAGCTTAGCTCCAGGACAGCCCCAGCATTTT,CASSLAPGQPQHF
-,TRBJ2-4,TRBV11-2,-,TGTGCCAGCACACATACGCCAGCCAAAAACATTCAGTACTTC,CASTHTPAKNIQYF
few,TRBJ2-7,TRBV5-6,TRBD1,TGTGCCAGCAGACCGGGACAGGGACTAAGCGAGCAGTACTTC,CASRPGQGLSEQYF
once,TRBJ1-6,TRBV30,-,TGTGCCTGGAATAGTGCCTTGGGCTCACCCCTCCACTTT,CAWNSALGSPLHF
-,TRBJ2-7,TRBV5-1,-,TGCGCCAGCAGCCTAAGGGCAGGGTATCCCATTCCCTACGAGCAGTACTTC,CASSLRAGYPIPYEQYF
-,TRBJ1-1,TRBV12-3/TRBV12-4,-,TGTGCCACGCTGAGAAGCACTGAAGCTTTCTTT,CATLRSTEAFF
-,TRBJ2-3,TRBV7-7,TRBD1,TGTGCTAGCAGCCGTGGGACAGGGAGAGCAGATACGCAGTATTTT,CASSRGTGRADTQYF
-,TRBJ1-1,TRBV12-3/TRBV12-4,-,TGTGCCAGCAGCGCAGGGGCTCTCACTGAAGCTTTCTTT,CASSAGALTEAFF
-,TRBJ1-2,TRBV6-1,TRBD1,TGTGCCAGCAGTGAGCAGACAGGGCACGGCTACACCTTC,CASSEQTGHGYTF
once,TRBJ2-1,TRBV7-8,-,TGTGCCAGCAGCCGAGGGCGGTACAATGAGCAGTTCTTC,CASSRGRYNEQFF
once,TRBJ2-3,TRBV6-5,TRBD1,TGTGCCAGCAGGACAGGGGGCTGGACAGATACGCAGTATTTT,CASRTGGWTDTQYF
-,TRBJ2-3,TRBV19,TRBD2,TGTGCCAGTAGAGCGGGACCTCAGAACACAGATACGCAGTATTTT,CASRAGPQNTDTQYF
-,TRBJ1-2,TRBV10-3,-,TGTGCCATCAGAGCGGACGGGCGGGGTGGCTACACCTTC,CAIRADGRGGYTF
-,TRBJ1-6,TRBV3-1/TRBV3-2,TRBD1,TGTGCCAGCAGCCAGACTCTCCTCCGGGACAGGGGCCTCCGGTCACCCCTCCACTTT,CASSQTLLRDRGLRSPLHF
-,TRBJ1-5,TRBV28,TRBD1,TGTGCCAGCAGTTTTCGAGGGGGCCAGCCCCAGCATTTT,CASSFRGGQPQHF
-,TRBJ2-6,TRBV4-1,TRBD1,TGCGCCAGCAGCCAAGACGACAGGGTTTATGGGGCCAACGTCCTGACTTTC,CASSQDDRVYGANVLTF
-,TRBJ2-1,TRBV6-7,-,TGTGCCAGCAGTTACTGTTCCGGTCGGTATGAGCAGTTCTTC,CASSYCSGRYEQFF
once,TRBJ1-5,TRBV6-1,TRBD1,TGTGCCAGCAGTGATGCAGGGGGAAGGGGTCAGCCCCAGCATTTT,CASSDAGGRGQPQHF
-,TRBJ1-1,TRBV19,-,TGTGCCAGTAGCCGATGGGCTGGCAACACTGAAGCTTTCTTT,CASSRWAGNTEAFF
-,TRBJ1-1,TRBV29-1,-,TGCAGCGGTCGTTTTCAGGGCAGGGCCACTGAAGCTTTCTTT,CSGRFQGRATEAFF
-,TRBJ2-1,TRBV11-2,-,TGTGCCAGCAGCTTAAGCCTGTCCCCCGGGGAGACCAATGAGCAGTTCTTC,CASSLSLSPGETNEQFF
-,TRBJ1-3,TRBV6-6,-,TGTGCCAGCACCCGACAGGATTCCTCTGGAAACACCATATATTTT,CASTRQDSSGNTIYF
-,TRBJ2-7,TRBV18,TRBD1,TGTGCCAGCTCCCAAGGACAGGGTCGCCCCTACGAGCAGTACTTC,CASSQGQGRPYEQYF
-,TRBJ2-7,TRBV11-2,-,TGTGCCAGCAGGAAACAGATCTACGAGCAGTACTTC,CASRKQIYEQYF
-,TRBJ1-2,TRBV19,TRBD1,TGTGCCAGTAGTATGTGGACAGGAGGGTCTTTTGGCTACACCTTC,CASSMWTGGSFGYTF